These T cell receptor beta chains were read from a single sample in a study of blood T cell repertoires in COVID-19. Generated by immunoSEQ multiplex PCR, the TCRdb table keeps only in-frame clones and is missing some. Found here are under 250,000 clones, roughly 84% of them singletons; the top ten hold over 15%. Sequences were obtained from peripheral blood. These receptors were obtained from a man in his fifties with COVID-19, enrolled during active disease. Both conserved end residues are part of each CDR3. The D gene is left open where the match is weak. A clone size is listed for some rows: how often the clone was seen (once, few, many), or a class if it is expanded.

D gene: .; clone size: .; J gene: TRBJ2-7; V gene: TRBV12-3/TRBV12-4; CDR3 DNA: TGTGCCAGCAGTTTAACTGACAGCTACGAGCAGTACTTC; CDR3 protein: CASSLTDSYEQYF
D gene: .; clone size: .; J gene: TRBJ1-6; V gene: TRBV30; CDR3 DNA: TGTGCCTGGAGTGTAGCTGGGGGAGGTAATTCACCCCTCCACTTT; CDR3 protein: CAWSVAGGGNSPLHF
D gene: TRBD2; clone size: once; J gene: TRBJ2-7; V gene: TRBV14; CDR3 DNA: TGTGCCAGCAGCCGAATAGCGGGCGGGCACTCGGGGGCCTACGAGCAGTACTTC; CDR3 protein: CASSRIAGGHSGAYEQYF
D gene: .; clone size: few; J gene: TRBJ2-7; V gene: TRBV11-2; CDR3 DNA: TGTGCCAGCAGTTCCACCTACGAGCAGTACTTC; CDR3 protein: CASSSTYEQYF
D gene: TRBD2; clone size: few; J gene: TRBJ2-3; V gene: TRBV10-3; CDR3 DNA: TGTGCCATCAGTGAGGGCGCGGGGGGGCCTTTCGGGACAGATACGCAGTATTTT; CDR3 protein: CAISEGAGGPFGTDTQYF
D gene: .; clone size: .; J gene: TRBJ2-1; V gene: TRBV30; CDR3 DNA: TGTGCCTGGAGTATGACTAGTAGGACCTACAATGAGCAGTTCTTC; CDR3 protein: CAWSMTSRTYNEQFF
D gene: TRBD1; clone size: few; J gene: TRBJ1-1; V gene: TRBV28; CDR3 DNA: TGTGCCCACCGGGACAGAGATTACACTGAAGCTTTCTTT; CDR3 protein: CAHRDRDYTEAFF
D gene: .; clone size: .; J gene: TRBJ2-5; V gene: TRBV5-4; CDR3 DNA: TGTGCCAGCAGCCCACAGGGTCAAGAGACCCAGTACTTC; CDR3 protein: CASSPQGQETQYF
D gene: TRBD1; clone size: .; J gene: TRBJ2-3; V gene: TRBV10-1; CDR3 DNA: TGCGCCAGCAGTGGGACAGGGGCAGATACGCAGTATTTT; CDR3 protein: CASSGTGADTQYF
D gene: .; clone size: .; J gene: TRBJ1-2; V gene: TRBV24-1; CDR3 DNA: TGTGCCACCAGTGGTGCCCAGGGTAGGGGCGAAAGGTATGGCTACACCTTC; CDR3 protein: CATSGAQGRGERYGYTF
D gene: TRBD2; clone size: once; J gene: TRBJ2-2; V gene: TRBV7-3; CDR3 DNA: TGTGCCAGCGCGCTAGCGGGGGGCGCGAACACCGGGGAGCTGTTTTTT; CDR3 protein: CASALAGGANTGELFF
D gene: .; clone size: .; J gene: TRBJ1-4; V gene: TRBV28; CDR3 DNA: TGTGCCAGCAGTTTGACGGGTGCAACTAATGAAAAACTGTTTTTT; CDR3 protein: CASSLTGATNEKLFF
D gene: .; clone size: once; J gene: TRBJ2-7; V gene: TRBV11-2; CDR3 DNA: TGTGCCAGCAGCTTAGTCCTCCCCGAGCAGTACTTC; CDR3 protein: CASSLVLPEQYF
D gene: TRBD2; clone size: .; J gene: TRBJ2-5; V gene: TRBV9; CDR3 DNA: TGTGCCAGCAGCGTACCGGTAGCGGGTCTGTACCAAGAGACCCAGTACTTC; CDR3 protein: CASSVPVAGLYQETQYF
D gene: .; clone size: .; J gene: TRBJ2-6; V gene: TRBV27; CDR3 DNA: TGTGCCAGCAGTTTCCAGGGGGGTTCTGGGGCCAACGTCCTGACTTTC; CDR3 protein: CASSFQGGSGANVLTF
D gene: .; clone size: .; J gene: TRBJ2-3; V gene: TRBV5-4; CDR3 DNA: TGTGCCAGCAGCCCTTACTCCGCGTCTCACACAGATACGCAGTATTTT; CDR3 protein: CASSPYSASHTDTQYF
D gene: .; clone size: .; J gene: TRBJ1-2; V gene: TRBV6-5; CDR3 DNA: TGTGCCAGCAGCCCGACCGACACTCTCTCTGGCTACACCTTC; CDR3 protein: CASSPTDTLSGYTF
D gene: TRBD2; clone size: .; J gene: TRBJ2-3; V gene: TRBV5-1; CDR3 DNA: TGCGCCAGCAGCGCCAGGACTAGCGGGAGCATTGCCACAGATACGCAGTATTTT; CDR3 protein: CASSARTSGSIATDTQYF
D gene: TRBD1; clone size: .; J gene: TRBJ2-2; V gene: TRBV27; CDR3 DNA: TGTGCCAGCACCCTCCGCCCCGGGACAGCCAATACGAACACCGGGGAGCTGTTTTTT; CDR3 protein: CASTLRPGTANTNTGELFF
D gene: .; clone size: .; J gene: TRBJ1-5; V gene: TRBV15; CDR3 DNA: TGTGCCACCAGCAGAGTGTGGAACCCAGGAATAAGCAATCAGCCCCAGCATTTT; CDR3 protein: CATSRVWNPGISNQPQHF
D gene: .; clone size: .; J gene: TRBJ2-1; V gene: TRBV3-1/TRBV3-2; CDR3 DNA: TGTGCCAGCAGCCAAGATACGGGAGTTTTTAAAAATGAGCAGTTCTTC; CDR3 protein: CASSQDTGVFKNEQFF
D gene: .; clone size: few; J gene: TRBJ2-5; V gene: TRBV19; CDR3 DNA: TGTGCCAGTAGCTCCCGCAGGGGACCTCAAGAGACCCAGTACTTC; CDR3 protein: CASSSRRGPQETQYF
D gene: TRBD1; clone size: .; J gene: TRBJ2-2; V gene: TRBV2; CDR3 DNA: TGTGCCAGCAGGGTGGGGACAGGGATCGGGGAGCTGTTTTTT; CDR3 protein: CASRVGTGIGELFF
D gene: TRBD2; clone size: .; J gene: TRBJ2-2; V gene: TRBV6-4; CDR3 DNA: TGTGCCAGCAGTGCGCGGGGGGCCAACACCGGGGAGCTGTTTTTT; CDR3 protein: CASSARGANTGELFF
D gene: TRBD2; clone size: .; J gene: TRBJ2-2; V gene: TRBV27; CDR3 DNA: TGTGCCAGCAGTATTGGACTAGCGGGGGGCTCCGGGGAGCTGTTTTTT; CDR3 protein: CASSIGLAGGSGELFF
D gene: TRBD1; clone size: .; J gene: TRBJ2-7; V gene: TRBV18; CDR3 DNA: TGTGCCAGCTCACCCGACAGGGCCCACGAGCAGTACTTC; CDR3 protein: CASSPDRAHEQYF
D gene: .; clone size: .; J gene: TRBJ1-4; V gene: TRBV3-1/TRBV3-2; CDR3 DNA: TGTGCCAGCAGCCAAAGGTGGCAGGGAGGACTGGATGAAAAACTGTTTTTT; CDR3 protein: CASSQRWQGGLDEKLFF
D gene: .; clone size: .; J gene: TRBJ1-4; V gene: TRBV10-2; CDR3 DNA: TGCGCCAGCAGTTCAATTCGAGGAAGGCTGTTTTTT; CDR3 protein: CASSSIRGRLFF
D gene: TRBD1; clone size: .; J gene: TRBJ1-6; V gene: TRBV6-2/TRBV6-3; CDR3 DNA: TGTGCCAGCAGTTACCCTCGGACAGGGGGCTCACCCCTCCACTTT; CDR3 protein: CASSYPRTGGSPLHF
D gene: .; clone size: .; J gene: TRBJ2-5; V gene: TRBV5-1; CDR3 DNA: TGCGCCAGCAGCCCTTCGACAGGTTTCCAAGAGACCCAGTACTTC; CDR3 protein: CASSPSTGFQETQYF